This T cell receptor beta chain was identified in a study of early T cells in non-severe SARS-CoV-2 infection. MiXCR, run by TCRdb on the 5' RACE reads, gives a single entry per CDR3 protein. The data show around 30,000 distinct CDR3 sequences, around 5.4% seen once. CDR1 is LGHNA, CDR2 YNFKEQ, per germline. The CDR3 length is 15 residues. Trimming stripped 0 bases from V and 0 bases from J, with 6 bases between. The sample holds many counts of this clonotype. The source material was whole blood. The origin of this receptor is an adult who was a healthcare worker with PCR-confirmed SARS-CoV-2 infection or an uninfected control (not recorded which). The V gene is TRBV4-2, the J gene TRBJ1-3, with D perhaps matching TRBD1 (5 bases). The CDR3 sequence: CASSQDGGSGNTIYF. CDR3 coding DNA: TGTGCCAGCAGCCAAGACGGGGGCTCTGGAAACACCATATATTTT.